The 26 T cell receptor beta chains below all came from one sample that was sequenced in a study of blood T cell repertoires in COVID-19. Measured with immunoSEQ multiplex PCR; TCRdb has only the in-frame clones, and not every one. The sample contains around 310,000 clones, around 90% of which appear only once. The material sequenced was peripheral blood. Receptor source: a middle-aged woman with COVID-19, enrolled during active disease.

This clone was detected only once. The rearrangement links TRBV7-2 to TRBJ2-7; the match to TRBD2 covers 11 bases. The CDR3 has 20 amino acids. The V segment lost 0 bases and the J segment 0 bases; nucleotides outside the gene matches: 13. Germline CDR1 reads SGHTA; CDR2 reads FQGNSA. The CDR3: CASSLAVPGLAVRSSYEQYF. CDR3 in DNA: TGTGCCAGCAGCTTAGCGGTTCCGGGACTAGCGGTTCGTAGCTCCTACGAGCAGTACTTC.

The CDR3 DNA reads as TGTGCCAGGCAACAACGGAGGGAAGGAAATTCACCCCTCCACTTT. This translates into CARQQRREGNSPLHF. The chain couples TRBV9 to TRBJ1-6; D uncertain. The CDR3 contains 15 residues. V gave up 8 bases and J gave up 7 bases, with 19 bases separating them. Per germline, CDR1 SGDLS and CDR2 YYNGEE.

This clone was picked up one time. The chain recombines TRBV19 with TRBJ1-6, with 7 bases fitting TRBD1. Germline values: CDR1 LNHDA, CDR2 SQIVND (reference sequence). J lost 7 bases, V lost 3 bases, and 6 bases had no gene match. The CDR3 contains 15 residues. The chain's CDR3 is CASSIWDRQNSPLHF. In DNA, the CDR3 is TGTGCCAGTAGTATCTGGGACAGACAGAATTCACCCCTCCACTTT.

This clone has only one observation. The chain carries TRBV14 and TRBJ1-6; D gene unclear. This CDR3 comprises 16 residues. Trimming pared 0 bases from V and 10 bases from J, leaving 16 bases between. Germline lookup yields CDR1 SGHDN and CDR2 FVKESK. This chain's CDR3 is CASSQDRRHPSSPLHF. The CDR3 coding sequence is TGTGCCAGCAGCCAAGATCGCAGACACCCTAGCTCACCCCTCCACTTT. Drawing the rest from reference TRBV14 and TRBJ1-6, the complete variable domain is EAGVTQFPSHSVIEKGQTVTLRCDPISGHDNLYWYRRVMGKEIKFLLHFVKESKQDESGMPNNRFLAERTGGTYSTLKVQPAELEDSGVYFCASSQDRRHPSSPLHFGNGTRLTVT.

V usage is TRBV4-3 and J usage is TRBJ1-2; no clear D gene. The CDR3 runs 15 residues. The V gene's germline CDR1 is LGHNA and CDR2 YSLEER. Trimming removed 2 bases from V and 8 bases from J, with 18 bases in between. The DNA for the CDR3 is TGCGCCAGCAGCCAACTCGGAGGCGTGGGAATCGGCTACACCTTC. Translation: CASSQLGGVGIGYTF.

V and J are TRBV25-1 and TRBJ2-4, with 9 bases that match TRBD1. V shed 3 bases, J shed 4 bases, and the junction held 7 bases outside the gene matches. The CDR3 consists of 16 residues. CDR1 is MGHDK and CDR2 is SYGVNS in the germline V gene. CDR3 in amino acids: CASSEWAGTGKNIQYF. CDR3 bases: TGTGCCAGCAGTGAGTGGGCCGGGACAGGGAAAAACATTCAGTACTTC.

The chain combines TRBV6-2 or TRBV6-3 with TRBJ1-2, with 11 nucleotides matching TRBD1. With 4 bases clipped from V and 6 bases from J, the junction kept 4 bases outside the gene matches. CDR3 length equals 14 residues. Germline V CDR1 and CDR2: MNHEY, SVGEGT. CDR3 bases: TGTGCCAGCAGTTTGGACAGGGGGCGGGATGGCTACACCTTC. Protein: CASSLDRGRDGYTF.

This chain joins TRBV19 and TRBJ2-1, with TRBD1 identical over 10 bases. The V gene end was trimmed by 4 bases and the J gene end by 5 bases; junction bases not matched to a gene: 14. The CDR3 runs to 18 residues. From germline, CDR1 is LNHDA and CDR2 SQIVND (reference sequence). The DNA of the CDR3 is TGTGCCAGTAGTACTACCGGGACAGGGGCCTTAAGGGACAATGAGCAGTTCTTC. It is translated as CASSTTGTGALRDNEQFF.

With regard to this clone: One junction end does not reproduce the germline sequence, and a read error may be involved. The chain employs TRBV28 and TRBJ2-7; a weak D match, TRBD2 (7 bases). The germline gives CDR1 MDHEN, CDR2 SYDVKM. The CDR3 is made up of 13 amino acids. The DNA of the CDR3 is TGTGCCAGCAGTTTAGTTCGGGGGGCCCTAGCAACCTTC. This sequence encodes CASSLVRGALATF.

About this clone: Other DNA sequences in the same sample also yield this CDR3. The chain links TRBV19 to TRBJ1-3; TRBD1 matches 7 bases. Germline V lookup: CDR1 LNHDA, CDR2 SQIVND (reference sequence). The CDR3 covers 14 residues. The ends lost 2 bases at V and 2 bases at J; junction bases unmatched: 0. This CDR3 reads CASSIRGPGNTIYF. In DNA, the CDR3 is TGTGCCAGTAGTATAAGGGGGCCTGGAAACACCATATATTTT.

The J gene is TRBJ1-1, the V gene TRBV28; D call uncertain. The CDR3 contains 12 residues. Germline loops: CDR1 MDHEN, CDR2 SYDVKM. V was shortened by 3 bases and J by 8 bases, with 10 bases between the two germline ends. CDR3 in DNA: TGTGCCAGCAGTTTGACACGGAAAGAAGCTTTCTTT. Translating it yields CASSLTRKEAFF.

In its sample, this clone was seen once. V and J are TRBV18 and TRBJ2-7; tentative D call: TRBD1 (6 bases). There are 13 residues in the CDR3. Germline values: CDR1 KGHSH, CDR2 LQKENI. V lost 6 bases and J lost 6, with 15 bases in between. The CDR3 coding sequence is TGTGCCAGCTCCTCGGGCCGAGGGGGCGAGCAGTACTTC. This codes for CASSSGRGGEQYF.

The chain joins TRBV4-3 to TRBJ1-6; no clear D gene. The V end lost 0 bases, the J end lost 0 bases, and 9 bases lay between the germline ends. The CDR3 is made up of 17 amino acids. Germline CDR1 reads LGHNA; CDR2 reads YSLEER. In DNA form, the CDR3 reads TGCGCCAGCAGCCAAGATAGGTACAGCTCCTATAATTCACCCCTCCACTTT. The encoded protein is CASSQDRYSSYNSPLHF.

The V gene is TRBV28, the J gene TRBJ1-3, with a weak D call TRBD1 (6 bases). V gave up 3 bases and J gave up 0 bases, with 18 bases separating them. This CDR3 contains 18 residues. Germline lookup yields CDR1 MDHEN and CDR2 SYDVKM. The CDR3 DNA follows: TGTGCCAGCAGTTTCTTTAAACCGGGACAACGCTCTGGAAACACCATATATTTT. Its translation is CASSFFKPGQRSGNTIYF.

The V call is TRBV29-1, the J call TRBJ1-2; 7 bases fit TRBD1. Germline V gene lookup returns CDR1 SQVTM and CDR2 ANQGSEA. Unmatched junction bases numbered 11, after V lost 5 bases and J lost 5 bases. The CDR3 is made up of 14 amino acids. This CDR3 reads CSVPKASGQYGYTF. The CDR3 DNA follows: TGCAGCGTTCCCAAGGCGTCGGGACAGTATGGCTACACCTTC.

DNA for the CDR3: TGTGCTAGTGGTCCGACAGGGTATCAGCCCCAGCATTTT. Translated: CASGPTGYQPQHF. This chain joins TRBV12-5 and TRBJ1-5, with 7 bases aligning to TRBD1. Losses at the gene ends were 5 bases for V and 5 bases for J; bases not matched to a gene: 3. Per germline, CDR1 LGHNT and CDR2 FRNRAP. The CDR3 length is 13 residues. Filled out from reference TRBV12-5 and TRBJ1-5, the complete variable domain reads DARVTQTPRHKVTEMGQEVTMRCQPILGHNTVFWYRQTMMQGLELLAYFRNRAPLDDSGMPKDRFSAEMPDATLATLKIQPSEPRDSAVYFCASGPTGYQPQHFGDGTRLSIL.

This chain links TRBV15 with TRBJ2-3, with 10 bases lining up with TRBD2. The V and J ends lost 3 bases and 2 bases, in that order; junction bases with no gene match: 2. The V gene's germline CDR1 is LNHNV and CDR2 YYDKDF (reference sequence). CDR3 length: 15 amino acids. The CDR3 loop is CATSSTSGVTDTQYF. Written as DNA, the CDR3 is TGTGCCACCAGCAGCACTAGCGGGGTCACAGATACGCAGTATTTT.

This sequence joins TRBV7-9 and TRBJ2-1; 8 positions agree with TRBD2. Germline V lookup: CDR1 SEHNR, CDR2 FQNEAQ (reference sequence). The CDR3 runs to 15 residues. The V segment lost 6 bases and the J segment 14 bases; nucleotides outside the gene matches: 18. The CDR3 coding sequence is TGTGCCAGCAGAGCCGCCGGGACTAGAATGTTCACGGAGTTCTTC. This sequence encodes CASRAAGTRMFTEFF.

The chain couples TRBV12-3 or TRBV12-4 to TRBJ1-1; no firm D call. The CDR3 contains 12 residues. Trimming pared 5 bases from V and 5 bases from J, leaving 9 bases between. The CDR3 bases are TGTGCCAGCAGTCTTGGGAGTACTGAAGCTTTCTTT. This gives the protein CASSLGSTEAFF.

The V gene is TRBV4-3, the J gene TRBJ1-2; TRBD1 agrees at 10 bases. This CDR3 comprises 14 residues. V shed 1 base and J 7 bases; nucleotides not matched to a gene: 3. The germline gives CDR1 LGHNA, CDR2 YSLEER. This chain's CDR3 is CASSQGDRGFGYTF. For the CDR3, the DNA is TGCGCCAGCAGCCAAGGGGACAGGGGTTTTGGCTACACCTTC.

The V and J genes are TRBV19 and TRBJ1-4, with 10 bases lining up with TRBD1. V lost 5 bases, J lost 4 bases, and 7 bases stayed unmatched. CDR1 LNHDA and CDR2 SQIVND come from the germline V gene (reference sequence). CDR3 length: 16 amino acids. The CDR3 loop is CASSGTGAADNEKLFF. Here the CDR3 DNA reads TGTGCCAGTAGTGGGACAGGGGCAGCGGATAATGAAAAACTGTTTTTT.

The chain is built from TRBV18 and TRBJ2-5, with D possibly matching TRBD2 (5 bases). The CDR3 has 14 residues. Germline V lookup: CDR1 KGHSH, CDR2 LQKENI. With 3 bases removed from V and 3 bases from J, the gap between germline ends came to 11 bases. For the CDR3, the DNA is TGTGCCAGCTCACCTCGGGGTTGGGAAGAGACCCAGTACTTC. It specifies CASSPRGWEETQYF.

This chain links TRBV7-2 with TRBJ1-3; 8 bases match TRBD1. Trimming at V came to 3 bases and at J to 0 bases, leaving 4 bases not matched to a gene. Germline V gives CDR1 SGHTA, CDR2 FQGNSA. The CDR3 sequence is 16 residues long. CDR3 nucleotides: TGTGCCAGCAGCTTGATGGGACAGGACTCTGGAAACACCATATATTTT. Translating it yields CASSLMGQDSGNTIYF. The complete variable domain, with remaining parts taken from reference TRBV7-2 and TRBJ1-3, reads GAGVSQSPSNKVTEKGKDVELRCDPISGHTALYWYRQSLGQGLEFLIYFQGNSAPDKSGLPSDRFSAERTGGSVSTLTIQRTQQEDSAVYLCASSLMGQDSGNTIYFGEGSWLTVV.

The CDR3 is CASSVGLTGRGLVSGELFF. DNA of the CDR3: TGTGCCAGCAGTGTCGGACTCACGGGCAGGGGGCTGGTTAGCGGGGAGCTGTTTTTT. The chain couples TRBV28 to TRBJ2-2; 8 bases map to TRBD1. V was pared by 5 bases and J by 7 bases, with 21 bases of the junction left unmatched. Looked up from germline, CDR1 is MDHEN and CDR2 is SYDVKM. CDR3 size: 19 residues.

The chain couples TRBV5-6 to TRBJ2-6; D might be TRBD1 (6 bases). This CDR3 contains 17 residues. V lost 1 base, J lost 4 bases, and 15 bases lay in between. The V gene's germline CDR1 is SGHDT and CDR2 YYEEEE. The CDR3 sequence is CASSLTPGVSGANVLTF. The CDR3 DNA sequence: TGTGCCAGCAGCTTGACGCCAGGGGTTTCCGGGGCCAACGTCCTGACTTTC.

The V call is TRBV30, the J call TRBJ2-5, with a possible D match to TRBD1 (6 bases). Looked up from germline, CDR1 is GTSNPN and CDR2 is SVGIG (reference sequence). This CDR3 region has 15 residues. Trimming stripped 1 base from V and 0 bases from J, with 12 bases between. CDR3 residues: CAWSGVRGYQETQYF. In nucleotides, the CDR3 is TGTGCCTGGAGTGGGGTAAGGGGGTACCAAGAGACCCAGTACTTC.